The present entry profiles one T cell receptor beta chain with its context. What it binds is unknown. This entry is derived from a study of human T cells and chemical hapten exposure. About the research overall: Epicutaneous patch tests delivered 0.01% DPC to the upper back, with evaluation at 6 days. Study-wide findings and caveats: Counts of TCRs above 1 in 1000 frequency stayed unchanged with DPC sensitization. Controls formed significantly fewer large CDR3 similarity clusters than expanded TCRs did.

The time point: pre-sensitization, week 0. This sample's treatment: therapeutic diphenylcyclopropenone sensitization with weekly scalp DPC. TCRdb analysed the RACE reads with MiXCR anew, one entry per CDR3 protein. Of 200,000 to 300,000 distinct CDR3 sequences in the sample, about 9% were seen once. The sample was whole blood, taken in connection with sensitization to the hapten diphenylcyclopropenone (DPC). The receptor comes from a woman aged 35 to 49 with alopecia areata. Some clones in this sample may be carry-over from other donors' samples.

The CDR3 bases are TGTGCCAGCAGCCAAGCATCCTTGGATACCGGGGAGCTGTTTTTT. Protein product: CASSQASLDTGELFF. V is TRBV3-1 and J is TRBJ2-2; no reliable D call. With 1 base removed from V and 5 bases from J, the gap between germline ends came to 11 bases. The CDR3 is 15 residues long. Germline V lookup: CDR1 LGHDT, CDR2 YNNKEL (reference sequence).